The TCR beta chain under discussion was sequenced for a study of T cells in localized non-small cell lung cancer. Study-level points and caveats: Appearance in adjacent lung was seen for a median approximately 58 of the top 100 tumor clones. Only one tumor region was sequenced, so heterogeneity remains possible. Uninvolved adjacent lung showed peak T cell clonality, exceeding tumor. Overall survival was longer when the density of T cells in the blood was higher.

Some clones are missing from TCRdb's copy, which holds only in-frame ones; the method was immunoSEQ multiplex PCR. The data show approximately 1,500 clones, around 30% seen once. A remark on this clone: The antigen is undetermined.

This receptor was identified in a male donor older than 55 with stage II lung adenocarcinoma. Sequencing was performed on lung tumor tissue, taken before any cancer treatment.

CDR3 sequence reads: CASRTRGISEQFF. The CDR3, as DNA: TGTGCCAGCAGGACAAGGGGGATAAGCGAGCAGTTCTTC. The chain employs TRBV28 and TRBJ2-1; D is possibly TRBD1 (6 bases). The CDR3 covers 13 residues. Germline assignment: CDR1 MDHEN and CDR2 SYDVKM. The ends were cut back, 6 bases at V and 10 bases at J, with 16 bases in the middle.